This TCR beta chain was identified in a study of vaccination and CD4 T cells after COVID-19. Across the whole study: Convalescent participants consisted of six males and four females, two being Hispanic.

Sequenced with the Oncomine TCR Beta short-read assay was DNA taken from cultured CD4+ T cells. Each CDR3 protein is one row after TCRdb ran MiXCR on the PCR reads. The profile shows about 5,500 distinct CDR3 sequences, about 65% of them singletons. The CDR3 spans 16 residues. Trimming removed 6 bases at V and 1 base at J, with 13 bases between. Per germline, CDR1 MNHEY and CDR2 SMNVEV (reference sequence). As for treatment: roughly 10-day PBMC culture with coronavirus spike peptide pools or control peptides (ViraFEST assay). Worth noting for this clonotype: Antigen: not known.

This chain joins TRBV27 and TRBJ2-6; tentatively, D is TRBD1 (5 bases). The specimen sequenced was CD4+ T cells from blood, cultured in vitro. This sequence was found in a human donor who had recovered from COVID-19. The CDR3, as DNA: TGTGCCAGCAGCTCCCTCTCAGGGTCTGGGGCCAACGTCCTGACTTTC. As protein: CASSSLSGSGANVLTF.